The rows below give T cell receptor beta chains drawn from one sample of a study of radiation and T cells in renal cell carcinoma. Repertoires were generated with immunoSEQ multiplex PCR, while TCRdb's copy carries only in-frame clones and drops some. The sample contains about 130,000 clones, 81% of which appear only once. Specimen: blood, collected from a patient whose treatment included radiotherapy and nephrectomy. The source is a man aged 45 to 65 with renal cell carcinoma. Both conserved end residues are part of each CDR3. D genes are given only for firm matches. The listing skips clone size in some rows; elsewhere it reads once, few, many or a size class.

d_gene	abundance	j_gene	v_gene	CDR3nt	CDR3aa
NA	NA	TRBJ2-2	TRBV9	TGTGCCAGCAGCGCAGTAAACACCGGGGAGCTGTTTTTT	CASSAVNTGELFF
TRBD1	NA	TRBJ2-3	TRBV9	TGTGCCAGCAGCGTCGAGGACAGGGGCCGGATAAGGGGTACGCAGTATTTT	CASSVEDRGRIRGTQYF
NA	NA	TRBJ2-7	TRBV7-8	TGTGCCAGCAGCTTAGCTGTACCCCCGGGGGAGCAGTACTTC	CASSLAVPPGEQYF
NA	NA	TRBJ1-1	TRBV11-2	TGTGCCAGCAGCTTAAGTTCCCACACTGAAGCTTTCTTT	CASSLSSHTEAFF
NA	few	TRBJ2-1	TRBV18	TGTGCCAGCTCACCACCGGGTAGAGGGGGCAATGAGCAGTTCTTC	CASSPPGRGGNEQFF
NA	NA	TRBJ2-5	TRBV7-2	TGTGCCAGCAGCTTAGGTGTCAGAGAGACCCAGTACTTC	CASSLGVRETQYF
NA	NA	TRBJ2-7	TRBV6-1	TGTGCCAGCAGTGCTAACCGGGACGCCGACTACGAGCAGTACTTC	CASSANRDADYEQYF
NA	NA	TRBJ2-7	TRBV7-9	TGTGCCAGCAGCACAATGGGGGGAAACTACGAGCAGTACTTC	CASSTMGGNYEQYF
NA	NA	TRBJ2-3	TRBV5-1	TGCGCCAGCAGCCCAGGTTCGTTTCTGGATACGCAGTATTTT	CASSPGSFLDTQYF
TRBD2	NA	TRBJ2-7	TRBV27	TGTGCCAGCAGTTCCGGGACTAGCGGCTCCTACGAGCAGTACTTC	CASSSGTSGSYEQYF
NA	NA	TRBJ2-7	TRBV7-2	TGTGCCAGCAGCTTAGCCGAGCAGTACTTC	CASSLAEQYF
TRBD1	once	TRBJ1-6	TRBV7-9	TGTGCCAGCAGCCCCGGACAGGGTAACAATTCACCCCTCCACTTT	CASSPGQGNNSPLHF
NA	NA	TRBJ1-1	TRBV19	TGTGCCAGTAGTATAGGGCCGGGAAGTTCCAGTGAAGCTTTCTTT	CASSIGPGSSSEAFF
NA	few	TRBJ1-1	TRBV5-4	TGTGCCAGCAGCTCTGAAGCTTTCTTT	CASSSEAFF
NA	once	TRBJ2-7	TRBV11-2	TGTGCCAGCAGCCCCGACAATGCCATCCAGTACTTC	CASSPDNAIQYF
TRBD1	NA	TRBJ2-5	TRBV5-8	TGTGCCAGCAGCCTGTACCCCGGGACAGAAATACAAGAGACCCAGTACTTC	CASSLYPGTEIQETQYF
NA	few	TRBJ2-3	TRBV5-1	TGCGCCAGCAGCTTGACGGCGGCGCGGGAAGATACGCAGTATTTT	CASSLTAAREDTQYF
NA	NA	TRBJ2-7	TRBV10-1	TGCGCCAGCATCGACCCTGACTCCTCCGGGGACTACGAGCAGTACTTC	CASIDPDSSGDYEQYF
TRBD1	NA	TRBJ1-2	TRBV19	TGTGCCAGTAGTATCGGACAGGGGATAGTCTATGGCTACACCTTC	CASSIGQGIVYGYTF
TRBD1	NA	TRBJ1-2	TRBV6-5	TGTGCCAGCAGTTATCTGGACAGGAATCCCTATGGCTACACCTTC	CASSYLDRNPYGYTF
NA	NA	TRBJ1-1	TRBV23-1	TGCGCCAGCAGTCAATCCCGGACCGAAACCCCCCGGATTGAAGCTTTCTTT	CASSQSRTETPRIEAFF
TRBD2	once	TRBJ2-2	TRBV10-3	TGTGCCATCAGTGAGTCGGGTAGCGGGATAGTCGGGGAGCTGTTTTTT	CAISESGSGIVGELFF
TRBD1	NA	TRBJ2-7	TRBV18	TGTGCCAGCTCCCCTCGACAGGGGACCTACGAGCAGTACTTC	CASSPRQGTYEQYF
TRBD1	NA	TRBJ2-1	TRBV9	TGTGCCAGCAGCGTAGGCCAGGGACAGAACAACAATGAGCAGTTCTTC	CASSVGQGQNNNEQFF
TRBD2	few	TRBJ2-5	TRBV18	TGTGCCAGCTCACCAATCTGGCGGGAGAGACTCTCACAAGAGACCCAGTACTTC	CASSPIWRERLSQETQYF
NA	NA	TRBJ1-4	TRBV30	TGTGCCTGGAGTGTACGGGGTGGGAATGAAAAACTGTTTTTT	CAWSVRGGNEKLFF
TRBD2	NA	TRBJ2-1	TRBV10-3	TGTGCCATCAGGGGCGGGGCGGGAGGTAGCAATGAGCAGTTCTTC	CAIRGGAGGSNEQFF
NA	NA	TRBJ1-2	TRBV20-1	TGCAGTGCTACCGGGTCCTCTTTC	CSATGSSF
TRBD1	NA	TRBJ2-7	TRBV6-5	TGTGCCAGCAGCTCCGCCAGGGGGAGCTCCTACGAGCAGTACTTC	CASSSARGSSYEQYF
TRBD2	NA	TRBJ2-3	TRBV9	TGTGCCAGCAGCGTAGTACCAAGCGGGGGTACAGATACGCAGTATTTT	CASSVVPSGGTDTQYF
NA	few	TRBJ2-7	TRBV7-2	TGTGCCAGCAGCCCAACCGACTATTACGAGCAGTACTTC	CASSPTDYYEQYF
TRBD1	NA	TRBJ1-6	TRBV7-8	TGTGCCAGCAGCCCGGGGACAGTACAATATTCACCCCTCCACTTT	CASSPGTVQYSPLHF
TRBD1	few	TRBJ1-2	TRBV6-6	TGTGCCAGCAGTGGGGCCCGGGACAGGGTATACTATGGCTACACCTTC	CASSGARDRVYYGYTF
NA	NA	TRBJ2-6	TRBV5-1	TGCGCCAGCAGCTTGAACTGGGGTGGGGCCAACGTCCTGACTTTC	CASSLNWGGANVLTF
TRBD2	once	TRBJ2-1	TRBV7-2	TGTGCCAGCAGCTTAGCGGTACTAGCGGGGGGCGCTAATGAGCAGTTCTTC	CASSLAVLAGGANEQFF
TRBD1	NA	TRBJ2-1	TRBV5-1	TGCGCCAGCAGCTTGGGGACAGGGGGCTATTACAATGAGCAGTTCTTC	CASSLGTGGYYNEQFF
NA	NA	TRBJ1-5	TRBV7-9	TGTGCCAGCAGCCATCCGGGCCCCCATCAGCCCCAGCATTTT	CASSHPGPHQPQHF
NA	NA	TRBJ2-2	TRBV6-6	TGTGCCAGCAGTTACGGGATTCAGGGTTCCGGGGAGCTGTTTTTT	CASSYGIQGSGELFF
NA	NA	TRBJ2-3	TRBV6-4	TGTGCCAGCAGTGACAGGGGGACGCAGTATTTT	CASSDRGTQYF
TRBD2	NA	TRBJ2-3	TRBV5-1	TGCGCCAGCAGCTTGACTAGCGGGCCAACCACAGATACGCAGTATTTT	CASSLTSGPTTDTQYF
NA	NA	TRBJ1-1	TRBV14	TGTGCCAGCAGTTGGGCAGAAAACACTGAAGCTTTCTTT	CASSWAENTEAFF
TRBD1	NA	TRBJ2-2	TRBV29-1	TGCAGCGTTGACTTTGGACAGGGGGCCGGGGAGCTGTTTTTT	CSVDFGQGAGELFF
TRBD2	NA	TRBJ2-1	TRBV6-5	TGTGCCAGCAGCTTGGTCGGGGGGACCTACAATGAGCAGTTCTTC	CASSLVGGTYNEQFF
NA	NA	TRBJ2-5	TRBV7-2	TGTGCCAGCAGCCGCGGGGGGACAGGTACGACTCGGACCCAGTACTTC	CASSRGGTGTTRTQYF
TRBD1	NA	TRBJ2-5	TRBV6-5	TGTGCCAGCAGTTACACAAGGACAGGGAAAGAGACCCAGTACTTC	CASSYTRTGKETQYF
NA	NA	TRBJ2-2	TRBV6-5	TGTGCCAGCAGTTTGGGGACCGGGGAGCTGTTTTTT	CASSLGTGELFF
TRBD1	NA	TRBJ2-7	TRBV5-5	TGTGCCAGCAGCTGGGACAGGGGATCCTACGAGCAGTACTTC	CASSWDRGSYEQYF
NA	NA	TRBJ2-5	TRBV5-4	TGTGCCAGCAGCCAAGTTGAGGGCGGTGAGACCCAGTACTTC	CASSQVEGGETQYF
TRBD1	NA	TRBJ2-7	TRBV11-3	TGTGCCAGCAGCTTTGGGACAGTCCAATACGAGCAGTACTTC	CASSFGTVQYEQYF
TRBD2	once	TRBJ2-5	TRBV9	TGTGCCAGCAGCGCGCTAGCGGGAGTAGAGACCCAGTACTTC	CASSALAGVETQYF
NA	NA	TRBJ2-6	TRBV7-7	TGTGCTAGCACCCAGGACGTGGGAATGGGGGCCAACGTCCTGACTTTC	CASTQDVGMGANVLTF
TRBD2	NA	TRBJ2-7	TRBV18	TGTGCCAGCTCACCTCGTTCTAGCGGGAGTGTTACCTACGAGCAGTACTTC	CASSPRSSGSVTYEQYF
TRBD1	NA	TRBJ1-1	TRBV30	TGTGCCTGGAGGGAAACAGGGGGTGAAGCTTTCTTT	CAWRETGGEAFF